Shown below are 25 T cell receptor beta chains from a single sample sequenced in a study of T cells after yellow fever vaccination. TCRdb ran MiXCR on the 5' RACE reads and lists one entry per CDR3 protein. The top ten hold about a fifth of the sample, which has about 260,000 distinct CDR3 sequences, more than 3.5% seen once. The sequenced sample was PBMCs, obtained 15 days after the yellow fever booster vaccination. The receptors were gathered from a young man who received the YFV17D yellow fever vaccine.

The sample holds many counts of this clonotype. This chain joins TRBV7-2 and TRBJ2-3; tentatively, D is TRBD1 or TRBD2 (6 bases each). CDR1 is SGHTA, CDR2 FQGNSA, per germline. Trimming shortened V by 4 bases and J by 0 bases, and 14 bases separated the two germline ends. The length of the CDR3 is 16 residues. The CDR3 DNA sequence: TGTGCCAGCAGCTATATCGGGGGCCCAAGCACAGATACGCAGTATTTT. This sequence encodes CASSYIGGPSTDTQYF.

This clonotype has ten or more counts. The chain is built from TRBV4-3 and TRBJ2-2, with a possible D match to TRBD2 (6 bases). From germline, CDR1 is LGHNA and CDR2 YSLEER. Trimming shortened V by 0 bases and J by 4 bases, and 12 bases separated the two germline ends. CDR3 length equals 16 residues. Written as DNA, the CDR3 is TGCGCCAGCAGCCAAGAGTTAGGGCGGGGCACCGGGGAGCTGTTTTTT. The encoded protein is CASSQELGRGTGELFF.

This clonotype has at least ten counts. The chain is built from TRBV7-2 and TRBJ2-1; 7 bases align to TRBD1. This CDR3 is 16 amino acids long. J was trimmed by 6 bases and V by 0 bases; bases with no gene match: 8. Per the germline V gene, CDR1 is SGHTA and CDR2 is FQGNSA. CDR3 DNA: TGTGCCAGCAGCTTAGCCGGGACAGCGGTGGGCAATGAGCAGTTCTTC. It yields the protein CASSLAGTAVGNEQFF. Looking up the rest from reference TRBV7-2 and TRBJ2-1 gives the full variable domain: GAGVSQSPSNKVTEKGKDVELRCDPISGHTALYWYRQSLGQGLEFLIYFQGNSAPDKSGLPSDRFSAERTGGSVSTLTIQRTQQEDSAVYLCASSLAGTAVGNEQFFGPGTRLTVL.

This clonotype has ten or more counts. The chain recombines TRBV20-1 with TRBJ2-2; D could derive from TRBD1 or TRBD2 (6 bases each). In germline, CDR1 is DFQATT, CDR2 SNEGSKA (reference sequence). The CDR3 spans 13 residues. CDR3 in DNA: TGCAGGGGGGCGGGGCCGAACACCGGGGAGCTGTTTTTT. As protein: CRGAGPNTGELFF.

To note about this clonotype: Since a much larger clone is just one base distant, this may be a read error. The rearrangement uses TRBV9 and TRBJ2-3; D remains unclear. CDR1 is SGDLS and CDR2 is YYNGEE in the germline V gene. The CDR3 covers 13 residues. As DNA, the CDR3 is TGTGCCATCAGCGTAGCAAACACAGATACGCAGTATTTT. This encodes CAISVANTDTQYF.

Details on this clonotype: A much larger clonotype is one base distant, so this may be a read error. The CDR3 reads CDSSVGGTGWPPLHF. The CDR3 bases are TGTGACAGCAGCGTAGGAGGGACAGGGTGGCCACCCCTCCACTTT. The V and J genes are TRBV9 and TRBJ1-6, with TRBD1 identical over 9 bases. This CDR3 has 15 residues. Germline assignment: CDR1 SGDLS and CDR2 YYNGEE.

This clonotype occurred many times. The rearrangement links TRBV29-1 to TRBJ2-3; 8 bases are a match to TRBD2. The V gene end was trimmed by 1 base and the J gene end by 2 bases; junction bases not matched to a gene: 8. CDR3 size: 16 residues. Germline V lookup: CDR1 SQVTM, CDR2 ANQGSEA. The CDR3 here is CSVEAGGGTHTDTQYF. CDR3 DNA: TGCAGCGTTGAAGCCGGCGGGGGGACCCACACAGATACGCAGTATTTT.

This clonotype occurred many times. The genes are TRBV7-8 and TRBJ2-6, with D perhaps TRBD2 (5 bases). Looked up from germline, CDR1 is SGHVS and CDR2 is FQNEAQ. V shed 0 bases and J shed 0 bases, with 12 bases lying between them. The CDR3 has 18 amino acids. The DNA for the CDR3 is TGTGCCAGCAGCTTAGCAGGGTTGGACTTCTCTGGGGCCAACGTCCTGACTTTC. Its protein product is CASSLAGLDFSGANVLTF.

In this sample, this clonotype turned up many times. The chain links TRBV7-8 to TRBJ2-3; TRBD2 aligns across 11 bases. V gave up 3 bases and J gave up 1 base; unmatched junction bases: 3. CDR1 and CDR2 from the germline V gene are SGHVS and FQNEAQ. The CDR3 has 16 residues. DNA of the CDR3: TGTGCCAGCAGCTTCCCACTAGCGGGGGGCACAGATACGCAGTATTTT. It codes for CASSFPLAGGTDTQYF.

This clonotype has at least ten counts. The chain's CDR3 is CASSHTTGANYGYTF. For the CDR3, the DNA is TGTGCCAGCAGCCATACGACAGGGGCTAACTATGGCTACACCTTC. This chain joins TRBV7-2 and TRBJ1-2, with TRBD1 identical over 8 bases. This CDR3 comprises 15 residues. Germline-derived CDR1 and CDR2 are SGHTA and FQGNSA. V shed 5 bases, J shed 0 bases, and the junction held 5 bases outside the gene matches.

This clonotype was counted at least ten times. J is TRBJ2-3 and V is TRBV5-1; a weak D match, TRBD1 (5 bases). With 4 bases removed from V and 5 bases from J, the gap between germline ends came to 11 bases. Germline loops: CDR1 SGHRS, CDR2 YFSETQ. This CDR3 comprises 13 residues. The CDR3 spells CASSPFTGDTQYF. DNA for the CDR3: TGCGCCAGCAGCCCCTTCACAGGAGATACGCAGTATTTT.

This clonotype was seen ten or more times. CDR3 nucleotide sequence: TGTGCCAGCAGCGCCAGAACGGGGAAAGCGGACGACTACAATGAGCAGTTCTTC. Translation: CASSARTGKADDYNEQFF. The J gene is TRBJ2-1, the V gene TRBV7-7; tentatively, D is TRBD2 (5 bases). Per the germline V gene, CDR1 is SSHAT and CDR2 is FNYEAQ (reference sequence). The CDR3 has 18 amino acids. V was clipped by 5 bases and J by 3 bases, with 23 bases between them.

This clonotype was counted at least ten times. This chain uses TRBV12-3 or TRBV12-4 with TRBJ2-4; D is tentatively TRBD1 or TRBD2 (6 bases each). Deletions cut 6 bases from V and 1 base from J, with 13 bases between. This CDR3 is built from 15 residues. The CDR3 is CASSPRGAAKNIQYF. DNA for the CDR3: TGTGCCAGCAGCCCAAGGGGGGCGGCCAAAAACATTCAGTACTTC.

In the case of this clonotype: A single base separates this from a much larger clone, so it may be a read error. V gene TRBV2 combines with J gene TRBJ1-2; D uncertain. CDR1 and CDR2 from the germline V gene are SNHLY and FYNNEI. This CDR3 contains 12 residues. The V and J ends lost 4 bases and 4 bases respectively, with 7 bases between them. The CDR3 loop is CASSGSAYGYTF. CDR3 sequence (DNA): TGTGCCAGCAGTGGATCGGCCTATGGCTACACCTTC.

There are many counts of this clonotype. This chain uses TRBV19 with TRBJ2-3; the match to TRBD1 covers 10 bases. This CDR3 contains 15 residues. Per the germline V gene, CDR1 is LNHDA and CDR2 is SQIVND (reference sequence). The V gene end was trimmed by 3 bases and the J gene end by 6 bases; junction bases not matched to a gene: 6. CDR3 loop: CASSIGQGDADTQYF. The CDR3 region has the DNA TGTGCCAGTAGTATCGGACAGGGGGATGCGGATACGCAGTATTTT.

This clonotype showed up many times. The DNA for the CDR3 is TGTGCCAGCAGTTCATCACGTGGCTACACCTTC. Encoded protein: CASSSSRGYTF. The chain is built from TRBV6-6 and TRBJ1-2; D gene uncertain. This CDR3 region has 11 residues. V shed 4 bases and J shed 7 bases, with 7 bases lying between them. The germline V gene has CDR1 MNHNY and CDR2 SVGAGI (reference sequence).

This clonotype was recorded at least ten times. The chain carries TRBV5-6 and TRBJ2-7; D is undetermined. Germline V CDR1 and CDR2: SGHDT, YYEEEE. V was cut by 3 bases and J by 3 bases, with 13 bases left in between. The CDR3 has 14 residues. CDR3 protein: CASSYGVGFYEQYF. The CDR3 nucleotides read TGTGCCAGCAGCTATGGCGTAGGATTCTACGAGCAGTACTTC.

This clonotype occurred many times. The V gene is TRBV28, the J gene TRBJ1-1; D may be TRBD1 (5 bases). Germline values: CDR1 MDHEN, CDR2 SYDVKM. V was pared by 4 bases and J by 5 bases, with 14 bases between. The CDR3 runs 14 residues. CDR3 amino acids: CASSSWDLGTEAFF. The CDR3 region has the DNA TGTGCCAGCAGTTCGTGGGACCTGGGGACTGAAGCTTTCTTT.

This clonotype was seen repeatedly, ten times or more. The chain is built from TRBV29-1 and TRBJ2-1; 7 bases are shared with TRBD2. Germline loops: CDR1 SQVTM, CDR2 ANQGSEA. The V segment lost 3 bases and the J segment 4 bases; nucleotides outside the gene matches: 3. The length of the CDR3 is 13 residues. The CDR3, as DNA: TGCAGCGTTGAGTGGGGGGGATACAATGAGCAGTTCTTC. Translating gives CSVEWGGYNEQFF.

Details on this clonotype: Just one base apart from a much larger clone, this may be a read error. The chain couples TRBV20-1 to TRBJ2-5, with 8 bases that match TRBD2. The trim removed 5 bases at V and 7 bases at J, leaving 12 bases unmatched. This CDR3 spans 14 amino acids. CDR1 and CDR2 (germline): DFQATT, SNEGSKA (reference sequence). As DNA, the CDR3 is TGCAGTGCTGCGCGGGGACTAGACTTTGGGACCCAGTACTTC. Translating gives CSAARGLDFGTQYF.

This clonotype appeared many times. The V gene is TRBV18, the J gene TRBJ1-6; unclear D gene. The CDR3 covers 12 residues. V shed 2 bases and J shed 8 bases, with 4 bases lying between them. Looked up from germline, CDR1 is KGHSH and CDR2 is LQKENI. The CDR3: CASSPGDSPLHF. CDR3 nucleotide sequence: TGTGCCAGCTCACCAGGGGATTCACCCCTCCACTTT.

This clonotype was detected ten times or more. The chain joins TRBV7-2 to TRBJ1-1, with a possible D match to TRBD1 (6 bases). The V end lost 3 bases, the J end lost 8 bases, and 7 bases lay between the germline ends. From germline, CDR1 is SGHTA and CDR2 FQGNSA. The CDR3 is 11 amino acids. CDR3 sequence: CASSFGQEAFF. DNA for the CDR3: TGTGCCAGCAGCTTTGGACAGGAAGCTTTCTTT.

This clonotype was seen repeatedly, ten times or more. This chain connects TRBV6-5 to TRBJ1-5, with D unclear. The CDR3 covers 14 residues. The germline V and J ends were trimmed by 4 bases and 1 base, with 8 bases remaining between them. The germline V gene has CDR1 MNHEY and CDR2 SVGAGI. The CDR3 loop reads CASSSEESNQPQHF. CDR3 bases: TGTGCCAGCAGTTCGGAGGAAAGCAATCAGCCCCAGCATTTT.

This clonotype was seen ten or more times. The V call is TRBV20-1, the J call TRBJ2-7, with D hard to call. The V and J ends lost 5 bases and 1 base respectively, with 12 bases between them. The CDR3 runs 13 residues. Germline CDR1 DFQATT, CDR2 SNEGSKA (reference sequence). DNA of the CDR3: TGCAGTGCTCTCTCCACGGAGTCCTACGAGCAGTACTTC. Residues: CSALSTESYEQYF.

Ten or more counts support this clonotype. This chain joins TRBV29-1 and TRBJ2-2; 9 nucleotides line up with TRBD1. After removal of 8 bases from V and 5 bases from J, the junction contained 9 bases not matched to a gene. In germline, CDR1 is SQVTM, CDR2 ANQGSEA. The CDR3 is made up of 14 amino acids. CDR3 sequence: CSSKGQGETGELFF. The CDR3 region has the DNA TGCAGCTCCAAGGGACAGGGTGAGACCGGGGAGCTGTTTTTT.